This TCR beta chain was observed in a study of OX40 agonist ivuxolimab in advanced cancers. At the level of the study: People who had prior anti-PD-1, anti-PD-L1 or anti-CTLA-4 therapy could take part, and around 39% had some.

Measured with immunoSEQ multiplex PCR; TCRdb has only the in-frame clones, and not every one. The data contain about 38,000 clones, just under 85% of them singletons. CDR1 is LNHDA and CDR2 is SQIVND in the germline V gene (reference sequence). Unmatched junction bases numbered 7, after V lost 5 bases and J lost 6 bases. The CDR3 length is 14 residues. The chain has TRBV19 and TRBJ2-5; TRBD2 aligns across 9 bases. The receptor was isolated from an adult with an advanced solid tumor such as melanoma, head and neck, liver or kidney cancer. Here the sequenced sample was CD4+ or CD8+ T cells sorted from blood, taken in a trial of the OX40 agonist ivuxolimab. The CDR3 coding sequence is TGTGCCAGTAGTCTAGCGGGACAGTCTAAGACCCAGTACTTC. It codes for CASSLAGQSKTQYF.